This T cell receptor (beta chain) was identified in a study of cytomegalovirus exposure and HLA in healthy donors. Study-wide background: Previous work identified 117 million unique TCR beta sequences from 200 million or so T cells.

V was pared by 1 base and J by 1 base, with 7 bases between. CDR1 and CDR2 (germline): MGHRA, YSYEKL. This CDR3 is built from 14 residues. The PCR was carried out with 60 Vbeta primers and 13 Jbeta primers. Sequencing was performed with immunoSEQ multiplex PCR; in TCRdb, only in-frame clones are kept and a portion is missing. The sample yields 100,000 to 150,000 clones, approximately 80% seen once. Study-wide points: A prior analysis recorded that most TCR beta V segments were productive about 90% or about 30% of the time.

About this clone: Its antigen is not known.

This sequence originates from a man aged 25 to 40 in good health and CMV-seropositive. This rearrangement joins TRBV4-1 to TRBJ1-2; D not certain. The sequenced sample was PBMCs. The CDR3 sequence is CASSQGYNNYGYTF. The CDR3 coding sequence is TGCGCCAGCAGCCAAGGGTACAATAACTATGGCTACACCTTC.